These 23 T cell receptor beta chains came from one sample sequenced in a study of cytomegalovirus exposure and HLA in healthy donors. Primers: 60 Vbeta forward and 13 Jbeta reverse. The protocol was immunoSEQ multiplex PCR, while the TCRdb copy is restricted to in-frame clones and leaves out a portion. This sample has approximately 130,000 clones, with about 70% found just once. Sequencing was carried out using PBMCs. Every receptor here comes from a woman aged 55 to 70 in good health and CMV-seropositive.

The chain has TRBV6-1 and TRBJ1-1; D may be TRBD1 (5 bases). Trimming left V 6 bases short and J 9 bases short, with 17 bases between. The germline V gene encodes CDR1 MNHNS and CDR2 SASEGT. The CDR3 has 13 residues. CDR3 nucleotides: TGTGCCAGCAGCCTAGGGGTCGGGTTTCAAGCTTTCTTT. As protein: CASSLGVGFQAFF.

With respect to this clone: One junction end disagrees with the germline gene, perhaps due to a read error. The same CDR3 is also encoded by other DNA sequences in this sample. The J gene is TRBJ1-2, the V gene TRBV28; a possible D gene is TRBD1 (5 bases). The germline V gene encodes CDR1 MDHEN and CDR2 SYDVKM. The CDR3 has 14 residues. Here the CDR3 DNA reads TGCGCCAGCAGCCAAACCGAGGACATTTATGGCTACACCTTC. Its protein product is CASSQTEDIYGYTF.

This chain connects TRBV5-6 to TRBJ2-7; TRBD1 might be the D (5 bases). There are 14 residues in the CDR3. The germline gives CDR1 SGHDT, CDR2 YYEEEE. With 3 bases removed from V and 4 bases from J, the gap between germline ends came to 14 bases. The CDR3 here is CASSSTRQGYEQYF. CDR3 coding DNA: TGTGCCAGCAGCTCAACTCGTCAGGGTTACGAGCAGTACTTC.

The chain uses TRBV27 and TRBJ2-7; the match to TRBD2 covers 7 bases. The CDR3 extends over 14 amino acids. CDR1 and CDR2 (germline): MNHEY, SMNVEV (reference sequence). The ends lost 2 bases at V and 2 bases at J; junction bases unmatched: 3. The CDR3 nucleotides are TGTGCCAGCAGTTTAGGGACTAATACCTACGAGCAGTACTTC. Translated: CASSLGTNTYEQYF.

This sequence joins TRBV9 and TRBJ1-2; D unclear. V gave up 4 bases and J gave up 7 bases, with 14 bases separating them. Germline V gene lookup returns CDR1 SGDLS and CDR2 YYNGEE. The CDR3 is 13 amino acids. The CDR3 reads CASSPGEGCGYTF. In nucleotides, the CDR3 is TGTGCCAGCAGCCCCGGAGAGGGCTGTGGCTACACCTTC.

The rearrangement links TRBV13 to TRBJ2-5; 9 nucleotides line up with TRBD1. Germline V gives CDR1 PRHDT, CDR2 FYEKMQ (reference sequence). The ends lost 3 bases at V and 3 bases at J; junction bases unmatched: 8. The CDR3 extends over 16 amino acids. The CDR3 DNA follows: TGTGCCAGCAGCTTTGCCGGGACAGGGCGGGAAGAGACCCAGTACTTC. This encodes CASSFAGTGREETQYF.

The V call is TRBV19, the J call TRBJ1-1; 11 bases are shared with TRBD1. V trimming: 6 bases; J trimming: 4 bases; junction bases outside the gene matches: 1. Germline V CDR1 and CDR2: LNHDA, SQIVND (reference sequence). The CDR3 spans 13 residues. The CDR3: CASRGTGGTEAFF. CDR3 bases: TGTGCCAGTAGGGGGACAGGGGGCACTGAAGCTTTCTTT.

This clone has a single count. V and J are TRBV9 and TRBJ2-5; D possibly corresponds to TRBD1 (6 bases). V was shortened by 0 bases and J by 2 bases, with 11 bases between the two germline ends. CDR1 SGDLS and CDR2 YYNGEE come from the germline V gene. CDR3 size: 15 residues. CDR3 DNA sequence: TGTGCCAGCAGCGTAGCCCCGGACAGACAAGAGACCCAGTACTTC. This translates into CASSVAPDRQETQYF.

The chain carries TRBV25-1 and TRBJ2-3, with 7 nucleotides matching TRBD1. The CDR3 length is 14 residues. Germline CDR1 and CDR2: MGHDK and SYGVNS. Germline trimming cut 4 bases from V and 0 bases from J; bases unmatched to any gene: 1. This CDR3 reads CASSVGGSTDTQYF. The CDR3 DNA reads TGTGCCAGCAGTGTAGGGGGCAGCACAGATACGCAGTATTTT.

This clone is a singleton in its sample. The chain joins TRBV6-1 to TRBJ1-2; D remains unclear. CDR3 length: 13 amino acids. The germline V gene encodes CDR1 MNHNS and CDR2 SASEGT. Trimming removed 5 bases at V and 8 bases at J, with 15 bases between. CDR3 bases: TGTGCCAGCAGTTATAGGGAGTTAAGGGGCTACACCTTC. It codes for CASSYRELRGYTF.

The chain combines TRBV19 with TRBJ2-7, with 9 bases that match TRBD1. CDR1 is LNHDA and CDR2 is SQIVND in the germline V gene (reference sequence). CDR3 size: 17 residues. The V and J ends lost 5 bases and 4 bases, in that order; junction bases with no gene match: 15. CDR3 DNA: TGTGCCAGTAGTGCGAAGAGCCCGGGACAGGGAATTTACGAGCAGTACTTC. It is translated as CASSAKSPGQGIYEQYF.

V is TRBV7-9 and J is TRBJ1-2; D might be TRBD1 (5 bases). V lost 1 base and J lost 7, with 7 bases in between. Germline CDR1 is SEHNR and CDR2 is FQNEAQ (reference sequence). The CDR3 totals 12 residues. The CDR3 spells CASSLGGAGYTF. For the CDR3, the DNA is TGTGCCAGCAGCTTAGGCGGGGCTGGCTACACCTTC.

The chain joins TRBV6-5 to TRBJ1-1; maybe TRBD1 (5 bases). Germline V gene lookup returns CDR1 MNHEY and CDR2 SVGAGI. This CDR3 comprises 13 residues. V lost 6 bases, J lost 4 bases, and 12 bases lay in between. The CDR3 loop is CASRVGEGTEAFF. As DNA, the CDR3 is TGTGCCAGCAGAGTGGGGGAGGGCACTGAAGCTTTCTTT.

V is TRBV29-1 and J is TRBJ1-4; D might be TRBD1 (5 bases). V gave up 0 bases and J gave up 7 bases, with 18 bases separating them. The germline gives CDR1 SQVTM, CDR2 ANQGSEA. CDR3 length: 16 residues. DNA of the CDR3: TGCAGCGTTGAAGATCGGGGGAAGGGAGGGGCTGAAAAACTGTTTTTT. Translated: CSVEDRGKGGAEKLFF.

The chain combines TRBV19 with TRBJ1-1, with D possibly TRBD1 on 6 matching bases. The CDR3 has 14 residues. The ends were cut back, 9 bases at V and 4 bases at J, with 18 bases in the middle. Germline loops: CDR1 LNHDA, CDR2 SQIVND (reference sequence). This chain's CDR3 is CASRVARGPTEAFF. CDR3 sequence (DNA): TGTGCCAGCCGGGTAGCCAGGGGACCCACTGAAGCTTTCTTT.

The chain uses TRBV7-3 and TRBJ2-2; TRBD2 agrees at 9 bases. Germline CDR1 and CDR2: SGHTA and FQGTGA. The CDR3 has 15 residues. The trim removed 6 bases at V and 2 bases at J, leaving 4 bases unmatched. The CDR3 is CASRQAGGNTGELFF. CDR3 in DNA: TGTGCCAGCAGGCAAGCGGGGGGCAACACCGGGGAGCTGTTTTTT.

This chain uses TRBV27 with TRBJ2-4; 9 nucleotides agree with TRBD1. This CDR3 has 16 residues. Germline loops: CDR1 MNHEY, CDR2 SMNVEV (reference sequence). V gave up 5 bases and J gave up 5 bases; unmatched junction bases: 10. Here the CDR3 DNA reads TGTGCCAGCAGTGCCCAGGACAGGGGATTGGAAAACATTCAGTACTTC. It specifies CASSAQDRGLENIQYF.

The chain has TRBV6-5 and TRBJ1-2; 7 positions agree with TRBD1. CDR3 length equals 14 residues. V lost 6 bases and J lost 7; bases outside the gene matches: 11. The germline V gene has CDR1 MNHEY and CDR2 SVGAGI. The DNA of the CDR3 is TGTGCCAGCAGAAGGACAGGAATTCTCTCTGGCTACACCTTC. As protein: CASRRTGILSGYTF.

The rearrangement links TRBV25-1 to TRBJ1-2, with 9 bases identical to TRBD1. From germline, CDR1 is MGHDK and CDR2 SYGVNS. This CDR3 comprises 13 residues. V dropped 7 bases and J dropped 5; count of bases not matched to a gene: 5. For the CDR3, the DNA is TGTGCCAGCACCAGGGACAGGGTATATGGCTACACCTTC. It encodes CASTRDRVYGYTF.

The V gene is TRBV6-1, the J gene TRBJ1-6; D is ambiguous. V lost 7 bases, J lost 6 bases, and 13 bases lay in between. The CDR3 has 14 amino acids. The V gene's germline CDR1 is MNHNS and CDR2 SASEGT. The CDR3 sequence is CASIRTGLNSPLHF. The CDR3 region has the DNA TGTGCCAGCATTCGAACGGGTCTTAATTCACCCCTCCACTTT.

This chain uses TRBV6-1 with TRBJ2-2, with TRBD2 matching over 9 bases. The length of the CDR3 is 14 residues. With 0 bases clipped from V and 8 bases from J, the junction kept 1 base outside the gene matches. Germline V gene data show CDR1 as MNHNS and CDR2 as SASEGT. The chain's CDR3 is CASSEAGLAGELFF. CDR3 DNA sequence: TGTGCCAGCAGTGAAGCGGGACTAGCTGGGGAGCTGTTTTTT.

The chain uses TRBV5-8 and TRBJ1-2; no reliable D call. Trimming removed 0 bases from V and 2 bases from J, with 11 bases in between. The CDR3 sequence is 15 residues long. Germline V gene sequence: CDR1 SGHTS, CDR2 YDEGEE. The CDR3 protein is CASSLVGRPNYGYTF. CDR3 in DNA: TGTGCCAGCAGCTTGGTGGGCAGGCCCAACTATGGCTACACCTTC.

The rearrangement uses TRBV5-8 and TRBJ1-5, with a weak D call TRBD1 (5 bases). Per the germline V gene, CDR1 is SGHTS and CDR2 is YDEGEE. Between the trimmed V and J ends, which lost 7 bases and 5 bases, there was a span of 16 bases. The CDR3 extends over 14 amino acids. The CDR3 region is CASFKRGTDQPQHF. CDR3 nucleotides: TGTGCCAGCTTCAAGCGGGGGACCGATCAGCCCCAGCATTTT.